What follows is one TCR beta chain and its context. Participant reports of clinical history set cohort assignment. Measured with immunoSEQ multiplex PCR; TCRdb has only the in-frame clones, and not every one. The table has 350,000 to 450,000 clones, approximately 89% seen once. The entry originates in a study of blood T cell repertoires in COVID-19. The receptor was isolated from a middle-aged man in a cohort exposed to, infected with or recovered from COVID-19 (not recorded which). Sequenced: PBMCs or T cells enriched from blood (not recorded which).

The CDR3 region is CASSLGSVYEQYF. In nucleotides, the CDR3 is TGTGCCAGCAGCTTAGGCAGCGTCTACGAGCAGTACTTC. The chain joins TRBV5-5 to TRBJ2-7; no firm D call. V was trimmed by 2 bases and J by 3 bases, leaving 9 bases between them. The CDR3 contains 13 residues. Looked up from germline, CDR1 is SGHKS and CDR2 is YYEKEE (reference sequence).